Listed below are T cell receptor beta chains from one sample, sequenced in a study of blood T cell repertoires in COVID-19. The data were produced by immunoSEQ multiplex PCR, yet TCRdb's version contains in-frame clones alone and is incomplete. The table shows 250,000 or so clones, with approximately 85% occurring only once. Sequences were obtained from PBMCs or T cells enriched from blood (not recorded which). Receptors originate from a woman between 45 and 65 years old who had recovered from COVID-19. CDR3s include the opening cysteine and the closing phenylalanine or tryptophan. D genes are given only for firm matches. Not all rows give a size; the values are once, few, many and, for expanded clones, a class.

clone_size: .
d_call: .
j_call: TRBJ1-2
v_call: TRBV4-3
cdr3_nt: TGCGCCAGCAGCCAAGATTCCCTTCTGGGCCTCGCCTTC
cdr3_aa: CASSQDSLLGLAF

clone_size: once
d_call: .
j_call: TRBJ2-7
v_call: TRBV20-1
cdr3_nt: TGCAGTGTATTGGGGCGGGAGCAGTACTTC
cdr3_aa: CSVLGREQYF

clone_size: .
d_call: .
j_call: TRBJ1-1
v_call: TRBV19
cdr3_nt: TGTGCCAGTAAGCGGGGGGGGCCTATCAACACTGAAGCTTTCTTT
cdr3_aa: CASKRGGPINTEAFF

clone_size: .
d_call: .
j_call: TRBJ2-3
v_call: TRBV29-1
cdr3_nt: TGCAGCGTACGGCCAGTGACTAGTCTAGAGGGTGATACGCAGTATTTT
cdr3_aa: CSVRPVTSLEGDTQYF

clone_size: .
d_call: .
j_call: TRBJ1-2
v_call: TRBV5-5
cdr3_nt: TGTGCCAGCAGCTTGGATCAGGGCTCCTATGGCTACACCTTC
cdr3_aa: CASSLDQGSYGYTF

clone_size: .
d_call: TRBD1
j_call: TRBJ1-2
v_call: TRBV2
cdr3_nt: TGTGCCAGCACCCGGGACAGGGAAACGGGTGGCTACACCTTC
cdr3_aa: CASTRDRETGGYTF

clone_size: .
d_call: .
j_call: TRBJ1-1
v_call: TRBV30
cdr3_nt: TGTGCCTGGAGTCTACAGGGAGATGGCACTGAAGCTTTCTTT
cdr3_aa: CAWSLQGDGTEAFF

clone_size: once
d_call: TRBD1
j_call: TRBJ2-3
v_call: TRBV5-4
cdr3_nt: TGTGCCAGCAGGCCCGGGACAGGGAGCACAGATACGCAGTATTTT
cdr3_aa: CASRPGTGSTDTQYF

clone_size: .
d_call: .
j_call: TRBJ1-5
v_call: TRBV7-2
cdr3_nt: TGTGCCAGCAGTTCAGGGTACAATCAGCCCCAGCATTTT
cdr3_aa: CASSSGYNQPQHF

clone_size: .
d_call: .
j_call: TRBJ2-2
v_call: TRBV28
cdr3_nt: TGTGCCAGTGACCATAGCGGTACGAACACCGGGGAGCTGTTTTTT
cdr3_aa: CASDHSGTNTGELFF

clone_size: .
d_call: TRBD1
j_call: TRBJ2-5
v_call: TRBV5-1
cdr3_nt: TGCGCCAGCAGCTACCCGGGGACAGGGCAAGAGACCCAGTACTTC
cdr3_aa: CASSYPGTGQETQYF

clone_size: .
d_call: .
j_call: TRBJ2-2
v_call: TRBV15
cdr3_nt: TGTGCCACCAGTGGCGCCAGCGGGAACACCGGGGAGCTGTTTTTT
cdr3_aa: CATSGASGNTGELFF

clone_size: .
d_call: .
j_call: TRBJ2-7
v_call: TRBV7-2
cdr3_nt: TGTGCCAGCAGCTTAGGGACTCCCCTCTCAGGGCAGTACTTC
cdr3_aa: CASSLGTPLSGQYF

clone_size: .
d_call: TRBD1
j_call: TRBJ2-7
v_call: TRBV6-2/TRBV6-3
cdr3_nt: TGTGCCAGCAGTTACTCGCCCGGGACAGGGAATGACTACGAGCAGTACTTC
cdr3_aa: CASSYSPGTGNDYEQYF

clone_size: once
d_call: TRBD1
j_call: TRBJ1-2
v_call: TRBV6-5
cdr3_nt: TGTGCCAGCAGCCCCTTCCGGGACAGGGGCTATGGCTACACCTTC
cdr3_aa: CASSPFRDRGYGYTF

clone_size: .
d_call: TRBD1
j_call: TRBJ2-7
v_call: TRBV6-1
cdr3_nt: TGTGCCAGCAGTGAGCGGGCAGGGGGCTACGAGCAGTACTTC
cdr3_aa: CASSERAGGYEQYF

clone_size: once
d_call: TRBD2
j_call: TRBJ2-7
v_call: TRBV27
cdr3_nt: TGTGCCAGCAGTACTAGCGGGAGGACGGACGAGCAGTACTTC
cdr3_aa: CASSTSGRTDEQYF

clone_size: .
d_call: .
j_call: TRBJ1-2
v_call: TRBV27
cdr3_nt: TGTGCCAGCAGTTTACGGTCCGACTATGGCTACACCTTC
cdr3_aa: CASSLRSDYGYTF

clone_size: .
d_call: TRBD1
j_call: TRBJ1-3
v_call: TRBV5-6
cdr3_nt: TGTGCCAGCCACCGGGACAGAGGAAACACCATATATTTT
cdr3_aa: CASHRDRGNTIYF

clone_size: .
d_call: .
j_call: TRBJ2-1
v_call: TRBV28
cdr3_nt: TGTGCCAGCAGTTTCCTATCCTACAATGAGCAGTTCTTC
cdr3_aa: CASSFLSYNEQFF

clone_size: .
d_call: TRBD1
j_call: TRBJ1-1
v_call: TRBV5-1
cdr3_nt: TGCGCCAGCAGCTTGGAGGACAGGCTGAACACTGAAGCTTTCTTT
cdr3_aa: CASSLEDRLNTEAFF

clone_size: few
d_call: .
j_call: TRBJ1-1
v_call: TRBV7-8
cdr3_nt: TGTGCCAGCAGCTTAGATGCAGGCTACAAACAGAACACTGAAGCTTTCTTT
cdr3_aa: CASSLDAGYKQNTEAFF

clone_size: .
d_call: .
j_call: TRBJ2-2
v_call: TRBV27
cdr3_nt: TGTGCCAGCAGTTTCGGGTTCGGGGAGCTGTTTTTT
cdr3_aa: CASSFGFGELFF

clone_size: .
d_call: .
j_call: TRBJ1-4
v_call: TRBV19
cdr3_nt: TGTGCCAGTAGACACCGGGACAATAATGAAAAACTGTTTTTT
cdr3_aa: CASRHRDNNEKLFF

clone_size: .
d_call: .
j_call: TRBJ1-2
v_call: TRBV2
cdr3_nt: TGTGCCAGCAGTGAAGCGAGGCTTAATGGCTACACCTTC
cdr3_aa: CASSEARLNGYTF

clone_size: .
d_call: .
j_call: TRBJ2-7
v_call: TRBV5-1
cdr3_nt: TGCGCCAGCAGCTCCACCCGATCTGGGGGGTACGAGCAGTACTTC
cdr3_aa: CASSSTRSGGYEQYF

clone_size: few
d_call: .
j_call: TRBJ1-1
v_call: TRBV19
cdr3_nt: TGTGCCAGTGGATGGCAGGGCGTTCCGAACACTGAAGCTTTCTTT
cdr3_aa: CASGWQGVPNTEAFF

clone_size: .
d_call: .
j_call: TRBJ2-3
v_call: TRBV11-3
cdr3_nt: TGTGCCAGCAGCTTAGCGCGTGATACGCAGTATTTT
cdr3_aa: CASSLARDTQYF

clone_size: .
d_call: .
j_call: TRBJ2-7
v_call: TRBV4-3
cdr3_nt: TGCGCCAGCAGCCAAGATCCCAACGAGCAGTACTTC
cdr3_aa: CASSQDPNEQYF

clone_size: once
d_call: .
j_call: TRBJ1-1
v_call: TRBV9
cdr3_nt: TGTGCCAGCAGCGTAGTGGGGGACTGGGGAACTGAAGCTTTCTTT
cdr3_aa: CASSVVGDWGTEAFF

clone_size: .
d_call: .
j_call: TRBJ1-3
v_call: TRBV28
cdr3_nt: TGTGCCAGCATCGGGCAGGGTGGAGGAAACACCATATATTTT
cdr3_aa: CASIGQGGGNTIYF

clone_size: .
d_call: TRBD1
j_call: TRBJ1-3
v_call: TRBV2
cdr3_nt: TGTGCCAGCAGTGACCACACAGGGGGCGGAAACACCATATATTTT
cdr3_aa: CASSDHTGGGNTIYF

clone_size: .
d_call: .
j_call: TRBJ1-1
v_call: TRBV5-4
cdr3_nt: TGTGCCAGCAGCTTAGGGGCAGGCACTGAAGCTTTCTTT
cdr3_aa: CASSLGAGTEAFF

clone_size: .
d_call: .
j_call: TRBJ2-7
v_call: TRBV7-7
cdr3_nt: TGTGCTAGCAGCTCGGGTGGGGACATATACTACGAGCAGTACTTC
cdr3_aa: CASSSGGDIYYEQYF

clone_size: .
d_call: .
j_call: TRBJ1-2
v_call: TRBV30
cdr3_nt: TGTGCCTGGAGTGTAGGACATAACTATAGCTACACCTTC
cdr3_aa: CAWSVGHNYSYTF

clone_size: .
d_call: .
j_call: TRBJ1-2
v_call: TRBV6-1
cdr3_nt: TGTGCCAGCAGTGATGAGTACTTTGCAGGGCCCTATGGCTACACCTTC
cdr3_aa: CASSDEYFAGPYGYTF

clone_size: .
d_call: .
j_call: TRBJ2-1
v_call: TRBV11-2
cdr3_nt: TGTGCCAGCAGCTTAGGGCAGGTGACATACAATGAGCAGTTCTTC
cdr3_aa: CASSLGQVTYNEQFF

clone_size: .
d_call: .
j_call: TRBJ2-3
v_call: TRBV9
cdr3_nt: TGTGCCAGCAGCGTAGCCGGCGGGGAAATTGGGTCAGATACGCAGTATTTT
cdr3_aa: CASSVAGGEIGSDTQYF

clone_size: .
d_call: .
j_call: TRBJ1-2
v_call: TRBV19
cdr3_nt: TGTGCCAGTAGTATAAAGCTCTATGGCTACACCTTC
cdr3_aa: CASSIKLYGYTF

clone_size: .
d_call: TRBD1
j_call: TRBJ2-1
v_call: TRBV7-8
cdr3_nt: TGTGCCAGCAGCGCCTTACAGGGGAACAATGAGCAGTTCTTC
cdr3_aa: CASSALQGNNEQFF

clone_size: once
d_call: TRBD2
j_call: TRBJ2-5
v_call: TRBV19
cdr3_nt: TGTGCCAGTAGGGTAGCGGGAGCCGGGGAGACCCAGTACTTC
cdr3_aa: CASRVAGAGETQYF

clone_size: .
d_call: .
j_call: TRBJ2-3
v_call: TRBV18
cdr3_nt: TGTGCCAGCTCACCATCTAGCACAGATACGCAGTATTTT
cdr3_aa: CASSPSSTDTQYF

clone_size: once
d_call: .
j_call: TRBJ2-7
v_call: TRBV6-5
cdr3_nt: TGTGCCAGCAGTCCCTTGAGGGGGTCCGAGCAGTACTTC
cdr3_aa: CASSPLRGSEQYF

clone_size: .
d_call: TRBD2
j_call: TRBJ2-1
v_call: TRBV7-3
cdr3_nt: TGTGCCAGCAGCCCCCCTTCGGGAGGGTTCAACAATGAGCAGTTCTTC
cdr3_aa: CASSPPSGGFNNEQFF